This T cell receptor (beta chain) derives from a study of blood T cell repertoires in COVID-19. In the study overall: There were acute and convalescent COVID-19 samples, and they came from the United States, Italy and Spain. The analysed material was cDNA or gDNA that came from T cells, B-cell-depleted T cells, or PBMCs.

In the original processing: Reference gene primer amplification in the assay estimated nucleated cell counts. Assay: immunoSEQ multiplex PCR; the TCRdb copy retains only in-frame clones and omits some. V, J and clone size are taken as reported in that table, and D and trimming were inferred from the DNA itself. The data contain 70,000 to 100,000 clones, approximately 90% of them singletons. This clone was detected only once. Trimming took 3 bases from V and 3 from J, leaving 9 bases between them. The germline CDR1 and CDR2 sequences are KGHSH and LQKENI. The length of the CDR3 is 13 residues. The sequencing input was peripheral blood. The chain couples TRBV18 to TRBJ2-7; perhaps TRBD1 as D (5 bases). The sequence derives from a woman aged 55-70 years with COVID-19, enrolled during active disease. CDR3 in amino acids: CASSPRQNYEQYF. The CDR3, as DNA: TGTGCCAGCTCACCCAGACAGAACTACGAGCAGTACTTC.